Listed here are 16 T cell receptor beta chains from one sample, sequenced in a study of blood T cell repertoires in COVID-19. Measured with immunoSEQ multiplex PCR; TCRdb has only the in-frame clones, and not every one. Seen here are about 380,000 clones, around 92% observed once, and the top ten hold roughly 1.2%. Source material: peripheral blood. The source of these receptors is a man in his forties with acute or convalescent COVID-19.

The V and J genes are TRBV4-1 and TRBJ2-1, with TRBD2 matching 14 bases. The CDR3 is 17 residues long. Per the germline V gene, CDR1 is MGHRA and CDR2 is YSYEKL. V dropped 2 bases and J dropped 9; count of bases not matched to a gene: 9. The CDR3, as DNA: TGCGCCAGCAGCCAATTGGGGGGACTAGCGGGAGTTAGTGAGCAGTTCTTC. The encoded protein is CASSQLGGLAGVSEQFF.

CDR3 loop: CSVVRQDSYEQYF. In DNA, the CDR3 is TGCAGCGTTGTTCGACAGGACTCCTACGAGCAGTACTTC. The J gene is TRBJ2-7, the V gene TRBV29-1; perhaps TRBD1 as D (6 bases). The CDR3 has 13 residues. Deletions cut 4 bases from V and 0 bases from J, with 10 bases between. Germline values: CDR1 SQVTM, CDR2 ANQGSEA.

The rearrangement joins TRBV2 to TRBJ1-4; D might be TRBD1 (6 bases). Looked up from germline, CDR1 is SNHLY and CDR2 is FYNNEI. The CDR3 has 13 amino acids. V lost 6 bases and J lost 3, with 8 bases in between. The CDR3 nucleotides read TGTGCCAGCAGACAGGGACCTAATGAAAAACTGTTTTTT. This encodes CASRQGPNEKLFF. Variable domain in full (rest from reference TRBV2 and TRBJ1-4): EPEVTQTPSHQVTQMGQEVILRCVPISNHLYFYWYRQILGQKVEFLVSFYNNEISEKSEIFDDQFSVERPDGSNFTLKIRSTKLEDSAMYFCASRQGPNEKLFFGSGTQLSVL.

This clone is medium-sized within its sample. The CDR3 loop reads CASSSGGATDTQYF. The CDR3 DNA reads TGTGCCAGCAGTAGCGGGGGGGCCACAGATACGCAGTATTTT. The V gene is TRBV6-4, the J gene TRBJ2-3; 10 bases are a match to TRBD2. V shed 5 bases and J 2 bases; nucleotides not matched to a gene: 1. Germline V gene lookup returns CDR1 MRHNA and CDR2 SNTAGT. This CDR3 is built from 14 residues.

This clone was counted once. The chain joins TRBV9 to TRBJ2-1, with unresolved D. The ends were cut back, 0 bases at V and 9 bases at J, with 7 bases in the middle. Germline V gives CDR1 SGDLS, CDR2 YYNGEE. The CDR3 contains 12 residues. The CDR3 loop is CASSVVEPEQFF. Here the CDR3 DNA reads TGTGCCAGCAGCGTAGTAGAGCCTGAGCAGTTCTTC.

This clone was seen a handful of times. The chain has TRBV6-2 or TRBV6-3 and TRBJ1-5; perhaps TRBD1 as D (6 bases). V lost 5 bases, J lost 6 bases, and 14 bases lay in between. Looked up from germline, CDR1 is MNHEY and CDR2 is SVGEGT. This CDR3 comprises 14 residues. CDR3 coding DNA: TGTGCCAGCAGTCGAGGACAGATGAGTCAGCCCCAGCATTTT. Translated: CASSRGQMSQPQHF.

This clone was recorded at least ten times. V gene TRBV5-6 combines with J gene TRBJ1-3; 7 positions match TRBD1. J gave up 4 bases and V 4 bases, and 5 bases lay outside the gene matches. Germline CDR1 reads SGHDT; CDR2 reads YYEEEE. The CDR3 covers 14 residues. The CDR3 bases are TGTGCCAGCAGCGTGGGACAGCTAGGAAACACCATATATTTT. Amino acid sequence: CASSVGQLGNTIYF.

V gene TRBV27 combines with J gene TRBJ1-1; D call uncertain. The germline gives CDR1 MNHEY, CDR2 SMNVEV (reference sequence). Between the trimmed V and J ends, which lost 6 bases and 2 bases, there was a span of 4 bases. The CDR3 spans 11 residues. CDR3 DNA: TGTGCCAGCAGCACTAACACTGAAGCTTTCTTT. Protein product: CASSTNTEAFF.

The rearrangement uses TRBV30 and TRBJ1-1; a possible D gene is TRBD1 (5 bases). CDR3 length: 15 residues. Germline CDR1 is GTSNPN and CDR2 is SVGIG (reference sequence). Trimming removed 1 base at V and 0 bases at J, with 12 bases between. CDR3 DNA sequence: TGTGCCTGGAGTGAAGGAGGGGCTCTGAACACTGAAGCTTTCTTT. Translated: CAWSEGGALNTEAFF.

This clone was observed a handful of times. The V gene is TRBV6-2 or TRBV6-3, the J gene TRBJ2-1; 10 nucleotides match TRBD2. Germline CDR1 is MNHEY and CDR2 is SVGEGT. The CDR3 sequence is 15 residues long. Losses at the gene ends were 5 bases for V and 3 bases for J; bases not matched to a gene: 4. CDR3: CASSSGGGLYNEQFF. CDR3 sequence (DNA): TGTGCCAGCAGTAGCGGGGGGGGTCTCTACAATGAGCAGTTCTTC.

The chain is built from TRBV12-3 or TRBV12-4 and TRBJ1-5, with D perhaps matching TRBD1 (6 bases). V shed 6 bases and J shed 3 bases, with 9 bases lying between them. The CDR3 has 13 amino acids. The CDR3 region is CASRDRLNQPQHF. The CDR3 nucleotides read TGTGCCAGCAGGGACAGACTCAATCAGCCCCAGCATTTT.

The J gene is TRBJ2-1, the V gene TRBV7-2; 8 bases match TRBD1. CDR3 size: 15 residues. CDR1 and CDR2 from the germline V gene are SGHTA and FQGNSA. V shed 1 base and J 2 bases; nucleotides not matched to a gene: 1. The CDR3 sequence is CASSLGQGPYNEQFF. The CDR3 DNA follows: TGTGCCAGCAGCTTAGGACAGGGGCCCTACAATGAGCAGTTCTTC.

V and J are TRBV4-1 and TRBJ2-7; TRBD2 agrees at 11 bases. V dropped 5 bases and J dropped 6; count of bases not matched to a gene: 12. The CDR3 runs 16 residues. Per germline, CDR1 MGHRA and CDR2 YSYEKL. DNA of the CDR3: TGCGCCAGCAGCAAAACTTCTACTAGCGGGAGTTTCGAGCAGTACTTC. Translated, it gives CASSKTSTSGSFEQYF.

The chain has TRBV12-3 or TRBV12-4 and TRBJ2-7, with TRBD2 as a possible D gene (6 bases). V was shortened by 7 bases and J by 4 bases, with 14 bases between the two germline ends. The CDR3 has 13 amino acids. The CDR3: CASTSTRRYEQYF. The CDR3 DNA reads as TGTGCCAGCACTTCGACTAGACGGTACGAGCAGTACTTC.

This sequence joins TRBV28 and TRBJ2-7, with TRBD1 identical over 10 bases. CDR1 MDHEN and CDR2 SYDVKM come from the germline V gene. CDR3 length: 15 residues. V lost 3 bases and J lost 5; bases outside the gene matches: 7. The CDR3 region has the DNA TGTGCCAGCAGTTTCCCGGGACAGGGGCGAGACGAGCAGTACTTC. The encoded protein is CASSFPGQGRDEQYF.

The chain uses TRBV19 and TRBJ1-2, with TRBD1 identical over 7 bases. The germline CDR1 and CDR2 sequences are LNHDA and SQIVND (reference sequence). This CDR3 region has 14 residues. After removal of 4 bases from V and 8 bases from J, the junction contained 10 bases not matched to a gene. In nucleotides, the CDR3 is TGTGCCAGTAGTAGACAGGGAACCGGGCCCGGCTACACCTTC. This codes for CASSRQGTGPGYTF.